Listed here are 10 T cell receptor beta chains from one sample, sequenced in a study of human T cells and chemical hapten exposure (dated by TCRdb to about 2021). This specimen's time point label, per the study, means: patch test 1, 2 weeks after DPC sensitization. Per the publication, the treatment or condition label means: therapeutic diphenylcyclopropenone sensitization with weekly scalp DPC. The method behind the library was RACE. Sequenced on a NextSeq 500. The public reads were reanalyzed by TCRdb: fastp trimming at Q25, MiXCR alignment, in-frame beta chains only. Each entry is one CDR3 protein sequence, shown with its most common DNA and genes. For this sample the table gives 80,000 to 95,000 distinct CDR3 sequences, of which around a tenth were detected only once. Of the sample, around 4.4% is held by the ten largest clones. This sample comprised whole blood, obtained in connection with sensitization to the hapten diphenylcyclopropenone (DPC). Every receptor here comes from a woman in her forties or fifties with alopecia areata. Some clones in this sample may be carry-over from other donors' samples.

This clonotype has at least ten counts. The chain has TRBV10-3 and TRBJ2-2, with 7 bases that match TRBD1. The CDR3 contains 13 residues. CDR1 is ENHRY and CDR2 is SYGVKD in the germline V gene. V dropped 7 bases and J dropped 4; count of bases not matched to a gene: 3. The CDR3 spells CAITGGFTGELFF. CDR3 DNA: TGTGCCATCACAGGGGGTTTCACCGGGGAGCTGTTTTTT.

This clonotype was recorded many times. The V and J genes are TRBV12-3 or TRBV12-4 and TRBJ2-7, with 8 bases fitting TRBD2. The trim removed 5 bases at V and 4 bases at J, leaving 7 bases unmatched. This CDR3 is built from 14 residues. CDR3 sequence (DNA): TGTGCCAGCAGTCCGGGCGGGAGGCCGTACGAGCAGTACTTC. Encoded protein: CASSPGGRPYEQYF.

The sample holds many counts of this clonotype. The V call is TRBV20-1, the J call TRBJ1-5, with D maybe TRBD1 (5 bases). Deletions cut 0 bases from V and 5 bases from J, with 11 bases between. Germline V CDR1 and CDR2: DFQATT, SNEGSKA (reference sequence). The CDR3 consists of 14 residues. The chain's CDR3 is CSARDRQRHQPQHF. The CDR3 region has the DNA TGCAGTGCTAGAGACCGACAGCGCCATCAGCCCCAGCATTTT.

Ten or more counts support this clonotype. The chain uses TRBV12-3 or TRBV12-4 and TRBJ2-7; tentative D call: TRBD1 (6 bases). V lost 4 bases and J lost 1, with 11 bases in between. CDR3 size: 14 residues. Written as DNA, the CDR3 is TGTGCCAGCAGTTCCGGCGGACAGTCCTACGAGCAGTACTTC. It yields the protein CASSSGGQSYEQYF.

This clonotype was observed a few times. The chain combines TRBV5-1 with TRBJ1-2, with TRBD1 matching 7 bases. Germline CDR1 is SGHRS and CDR2 is YFSETQ. This CDR3 has 16 amino acids. The ends lost 1 base at V and 4 bases at J; junction bases unmatched: 10. This chain's CDR3 is CASSLSGGGASYGYTF. CDR3 DNA: TGCGCCAGCAGCTTGTCTGGAGGGGGCGCTTCCTATGGCTACACCTTC.

This clonotype was counted ten times or more. The J gene is TRBJ1-2, the V gene TRBV5-1, with D unresolved. V lost 4 bases to trimming and J lost 4 bases, with 11 bases between them. Germline CDR1 reads SGHRS; CDR2 reads YFSETQ. CDR3 size: 13 residues. The CDR3: CASSIQEGYGYTF. CDR3 nucleotide sequence: TGCGCCAGCAGCATCCAGGAGGGCTATGGCTACACCTTC. Variable domain in full (rest from reference TRBV5-1 and TRBJ1-2): KAGVTQTPRYLIKTRGQQVTLSCSPISGHRSVSWYQQTPGQGLQFLFEYFSETQRNKGNFPGRFSGRQFSNSRSEMNVSTLELGDSALYLCASSIQEGYGYTFGSGTRLTVV.

This clonotype was detected many times. J is TRBJ2-1 and V is TRBV20-1, with D perhaps TRBD2 (7 bases). Trimming took 6 bases from V and 4 from J, leaving 16 bases between them. Germline V gene sequence: CDR1 DFQATT, CDR2 SNEGSKA (reference sequence). The CDR3 has 14 residues. In DNA, the CDR3 is TGCAGTGCCGGGGGGCGAATACCATACAATGAGCAGTTCTTC. Its translation: CSAGGRIPYNEQFF.

A few counts support this clonotype. The chain links TRBV7-8 to TRBJ1-5; TRBD1 might be the D (5 bases). The CDR3 covers 15 residues. Trimming stripped 5 bases from V and 4 bases from J, with 15 bases between. Germline CDR1 is SGHVS and CDR2 is FQNEAQ. The CDR3 region is CASSETGTQNQPQHF. The CDR3 coding sequence is TGTGCCAGCAGCGAGACCGGGACGCAAAATCAGCCCCAGCATTTT.

The chain links TRBV11-2 to TRBJ2-3; D not certain. Trimming removed 4 bases at V and 4 bases at J, with 6 bases between. The CDR3 loop spans 12 amino acids. Germline loops: CDR1 SGHAT, CDR2 FQNNGV. The CDR3 region is CASSSGSDTQYF. The CDR3 DNA sequence: TGTGCCAGCAGCTCAGGATCAGATACGCAGTATTTT.

This clonotype was seen many times. The chain uses TRBV20-1 and TRBJ2-3; 10 positions agree with TRBD1. Looked up from germline, CDR1 is DFQATT and CDR2 is SNEGSKA (reference sequence). The length of the CDR3 is 17 residues. V lost 1 base, J lost 4 bases, and 11 bases stayed unmatched. Written as DNA, the CDR3 is TGCAGTGCTAGAGTTTCTCCGGGACAGGGGTCCCCAGATACGCAGTATTTT. It encodes CSARVSPGQGSPDTQYF.